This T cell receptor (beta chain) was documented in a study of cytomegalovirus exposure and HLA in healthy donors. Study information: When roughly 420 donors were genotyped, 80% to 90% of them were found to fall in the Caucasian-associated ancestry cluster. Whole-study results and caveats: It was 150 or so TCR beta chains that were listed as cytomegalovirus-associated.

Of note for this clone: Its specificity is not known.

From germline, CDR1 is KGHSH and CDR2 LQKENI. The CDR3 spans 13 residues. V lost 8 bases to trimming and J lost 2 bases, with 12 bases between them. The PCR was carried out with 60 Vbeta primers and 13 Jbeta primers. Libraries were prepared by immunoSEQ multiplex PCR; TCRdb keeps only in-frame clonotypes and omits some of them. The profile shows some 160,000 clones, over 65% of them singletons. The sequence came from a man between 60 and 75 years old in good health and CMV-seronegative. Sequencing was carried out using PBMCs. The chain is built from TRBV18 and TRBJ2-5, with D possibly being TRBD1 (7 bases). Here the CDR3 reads CASTRDRQETQYF. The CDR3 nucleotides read TGTGCCAGCACGCGGGACAGACAAGAGACCCAGTACTTC.